Included here is one T cell receptor (beta chain) sequence, with context. V dropped 5 bases and J dropped 5 bases, with 7 bases sitting between them. There are 12 residues in the CDR3. Germline-derived CDR1 and CDR2 are SNHLY and FYNNEI. The sample belongs to a study of cytomegalovirus exposure and HLA in healthy donors. The PCR made use of 60 Vbeta and 13 Jbeta primers. Some clones are missing from TCRdb's copy, which holds only in-frame ones; the method was immunoSEQ multiplex PCR. Of some 170,000 clones listed, about 79% are singletons. The receptor was derived from a man in his forties or fifties in good health and CMV-seropositive. The chain carries TRBV2 and TRBJ2-4, with D perhaps matching TRBD1 (5 bases). The sequenced sample consisted of PBMCs. CDR3 sequence reads: CASSLGENIQYF. DNA for the CDR3: TGTGCCAGCAGTCTAGGGGAAAACATTCAGTACTTC.